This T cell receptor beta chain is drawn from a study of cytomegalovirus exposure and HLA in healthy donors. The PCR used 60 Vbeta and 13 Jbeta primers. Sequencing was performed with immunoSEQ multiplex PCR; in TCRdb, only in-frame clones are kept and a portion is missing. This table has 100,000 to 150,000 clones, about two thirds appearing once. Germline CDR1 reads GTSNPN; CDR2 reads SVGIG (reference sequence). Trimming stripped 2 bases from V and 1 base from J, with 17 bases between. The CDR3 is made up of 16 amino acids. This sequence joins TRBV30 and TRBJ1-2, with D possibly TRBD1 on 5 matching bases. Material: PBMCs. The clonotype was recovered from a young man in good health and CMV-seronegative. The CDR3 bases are TGTGCCTGGAGTAAGACAGTGTTTTCAAATAACTATGGCTACACCTTC. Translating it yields CAWSKTVFSNNYGYTF. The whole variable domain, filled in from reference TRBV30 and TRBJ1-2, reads SQTIHQWPATLVQPVGSPLSLECTVEGTSNPNLYWYRQAAGRGLQLLFYSVGIGQISSEVPQNLSASRPQDRQFILSSKKLLLSDSGFYLCAWSKTVFSNNYGYTFGSGTRLTVV.